This entry describes one TCR beta chain. These data come from a study of T cell clones after liver transplantation. As for the study in general: As an antigen-independent comparator, third-party-reactive TCRbeta sequences came from pre-transplant mixed lymphocyte reactions.

The germline gives CDR1 SGHKS, CDR2 YYEKEE (reference sequence). V was pared by 2 bases and J by 9 bases, with 12 bases between. This CDR3 is built from 12 residues. Clones were sequenced by immunoSEQ multiplex PCR, and TCRdb holds only the in-frame ones, with some missing. The data hold 68,000 or so clones, with roughly 80% observed a single time. This receptor was taken from a human donor who received a liver transplant. The sample was CD4+ T cells from blood, taken before liver transplant. The chain employs TRBV5-5 and TRBJ2-7, with D unresolved. CDR3 DNA: TGTGCCAGCAGCTTCGACCCGATGTGGCAGTACTTC. Translated: CASSFDPMWQYF.